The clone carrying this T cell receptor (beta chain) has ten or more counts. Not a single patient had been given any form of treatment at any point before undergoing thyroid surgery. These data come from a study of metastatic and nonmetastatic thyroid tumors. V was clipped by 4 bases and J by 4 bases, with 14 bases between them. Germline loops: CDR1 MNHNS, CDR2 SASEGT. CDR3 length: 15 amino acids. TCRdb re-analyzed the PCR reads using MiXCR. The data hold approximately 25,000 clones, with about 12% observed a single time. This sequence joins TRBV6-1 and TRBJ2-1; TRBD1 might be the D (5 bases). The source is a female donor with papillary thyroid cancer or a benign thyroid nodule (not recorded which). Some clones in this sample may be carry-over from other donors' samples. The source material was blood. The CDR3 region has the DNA TGTGCCAGCAGTGCATTTGAAGGGGCATACAATGAGCAGTTCTTC. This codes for CASSAFEGAYNEQFF.